These T cell receptor beta chains were read from a single sample in a study of blood T cell repertoires in COVID-19. Assay: immunoSEQ multiplex PCR; the TCRdb copy retains only in-frame clones and omits some. The sample lists roughly 170,000 clones; around 87% were seen once. Source material: peripheral blood. These receptors came from a woman under 30 who had recovered from COVID-19. Both conserved end residues are part of each CDR3. Fields, in order: clone size, D gene, J gene, V gene, CDR3 DNA, CDR3 protein. D genes are given only for firm matches. Expanded clones get a size class; other rows say once, few or many, or leave the size out.

>-|-|TRBJ1-6|TRBV10-3
TGTGCCAGTAACGGGGACTATAATTCACCCCTCCACTTT
CASNGDYNSPLHF
>-|TRBD2|TRBJ2-7|TRBV7-8
TGTGCCAGCAGCTTAAGGAGGCTAGCGGGGGTTTACGAGCAGTACTTC
CASSLRRLAGVYEQYF
>-|TRBD1|TRBJ1-5|TRBV20-1
TGCAGTGCGGACAGGAATCAGCCCCAGCATTTT
CSADRNQPQHF
>-|TRBD1|TRBJ1-4|TRBV14
TGTGCCAGCAGCCACGGGACAGTTAATGAAAAACTGTTTTTT
CASSHGTVNEKLFF
>-|-|TRBJ1-2|TRBV3-1/TRBV3-2
TGTGCCAGCAGCCAGGGAGCCAACTATGGCTACACCTTC
CASSQGANYGYTF
>-|TRBD1|TRBJ1-2|TRBV19
TGTGCCAGTAGTACTACAGGGGGTTCTAACTATGGCTACACCTTC
CASSTTGGSNYGYTF
>once|-|TRBJ1-3|TRBV4-3
TGCGCCAGCAGCCATATGCAGGGCTATGACACCATATATTTT
CASSHMQGYDTIYF
>-|-|TRBJ2-2|TRBV5-4
TGTGCCAGCAGCTTGTATCGGGGGGCGAAGACCGGGGAGCTGTTTTTT
CASSLYRGAKTGELFF
>-|-|TRBJ2-5|TRBV12-3/TRBV12-4
TGTGCCAGCAGTGGGACTTTAAAAGAGACCCAGTACTTC
CASSGTLKETQYF
>-|-|TRBJ2-1|TRBV2
TGTGCCAGCAGGTTACGGGACTCCCCCGGCGATGAGCAGTTCTTC
CASRLRDSPGDEQFF
>few|-|TRBJ1-1|TRBV9
TGTGCCAGCCGTAGGGATTCGGGAACTGAAGCTTTCTTT
CASRRDSGTEAFF
>-|-|TRBJ1-5|TRBV7-3
TGTGCCAGCAGCTTAGAGACAGGTTCAAATCAGCCCCAGCATTTT
CASSLETGSNQPQHF
>-|-|TRBJ1-2|TRBV12-2
TGTGCAAGTCGCCTCCGGGACAGGGGTTATTATGGCTACACCTTC
CASRLRDRGYYGYTF
>few|-|TRBJ1-1|TRBV5-4
TGTGCCAGCAGCTTGGCGCCGGGGTCCCCCACTGAAGCTTTCTTT
CASSLAPGSPTEAFF
>-|TRBD2|TRBJ2-1|TRBV7-3
TGTGCCAGCAGCTCCGGACTAGCGGGACACAATGAGCAGTTCTTC
CASSSGLAGHNEQFF
>-|TRBD1|TRBJ1-2|TRBV7-2
TGTGCCAGCAGCCCCCCGCGGGACAGGGTCGTGGGCTATGGCTACACCTTC
CASSPPRDRVVGYGYTF
>-|TRBD2|TRBJ2-5|TRBV7-8
TGTGCCAGCAGCTTAACTAGCGCGATACAAGAGACCCAGTACTTC
CASSLTSAIQETQYF
>-|-|TRBJ1-4|TRBV7-2
TGTGCCAGCAGCCGTGGGAGGGAAGTGGCTAATGAAAAACTGTTTTTT
CASSRGREVANEKLFF
>-|TRBD1|TRBJ2-7|TRBV2
TGTGCCAGCAGTGGAGGACAGGCACCCTACGAGCAGTACTTC
CASSGGQAPYEQYF
>-|TRBD2|TRBJ2-1|TRBV20-1
TGCAGTGCTAGTCGCGGGAGGTACAATGAGCAGTTCTTC
CSASRGRYNEQFF
>-|-|TRBJ2-3|TRBV9
TGTGCCAGCAGCGGACAAGGTTTCACAGATACGCAGTATTTT
CASSGQGFTDTQYF
>-|-|TRBJ1-3|TRBV3-1/TRBV3-2
TGTGCCAGCAGCCAACGGCAGGCTGGAAACACCATATATTTT
CASSQRQAGNTIYF
>few|-|TRBJ1-1|TRBV7-8
TGTGCCAGCAGCTTAAACGGTTTGAACACTGAAGCTTTCTTT
CASSLNGLNTEAFF
>-|TRBD2|TRBJ2-2|TRBV7-3
TGTGCCAGCAGCTCGGGACTAGCGGGGACCGGGGAGCTGTTTTTT
CASSSGLAGTGELFF
>-|TRBD2|TRBJ2-3|TRBV7-2
TGTGCCAGCAGTGCGAAGGCTAGCGGGATCCGCACAGATACGCAGTATTTT
CASSAKASGIRTDTQYF
>few|-|TRBJ2-2|TRBV5-4
TGTGCCAGCAGCTTGGTGCCACTCAACACCGGGGAGCTGTTTTTT
CASSLVPLNTGELFF